This T cell receptor beta chain was sequenced in a study of shared clonotypes between healthy human individuals (dated by TCRdb to about 2020). Regarding the complete study: The cohort comprised a couple of women and a few men aged 18 to 49 years. For each donor, CD4 naive and CD4 memory were each run on three plates, CD8 naive on two plates, and CD8 memory on one plate. To estimate repertoire size and how much clonotype sharing occurs between individuals, the study deeply sequenced the blood TCR repertoires of roughly 5 healthy adults. Different laboratories and diverse techniques were used to prepare libraries and sequence TCR repertoires, to increase sequencing depth and limit assay-specific biases. Between about 0.85 and 8.9 billion PBMCs per donor were obtained by leukapheresis.

Using the deep immunoSEQ assay, multiplex PCR amplified TCR CDR3 regions from genomic DNA. Extracted genomic DNA from each cell subset was distributed evenly across all wells of several immunoSEQ 96-well plates, and each plate was treated as a replicate. Each replicate PCR for sorted subsets received about 180 ng genomic DNA, equal to around 32,000 T cell genomes. The purified libraries were quantified using a Qubit 3.0 fluorometer, sized with a Bioanalyzer 2100, and then quantified again using the KAPA Library Quantification kit. Every immunoSEQ 96-well plate was sequenced on a separate single-read 150-cycle Illumina NextSeq 550 flow cell. The original methods were these. The immunoSEQ output contained only junctional sequences without quality scores, so filtering could not match that applied to full-length reads. Sequences were annotated with PyIR, a Python wrapper for IgBLAST v1.9, using IMGT germline references to assign V/J genes and CDR3. Reads with weak V/J assignments (E-value above 1e-6), missing CDR3, stop codons, out-of-frame junctions, or ambiguous translated residues were removed. V3J clonotypes were defined by identical inferred V gene, J gene, and CDR3 amino acid sequence. To compute the percentage overlap between repertoires, the number of shared unique clonotypes was divided by the size of the smaller repertoire. RTK rarefaction, the Chao1 estimator, and Recon v2.1 estimates of unobserved clonotypes were used to assess repertoire richness. Generation probabilities were computed with OLGA for all TCRbeta clonotypes obtained by the gDNA method from several donors. The source is immuneACCESS, and TCRdb retained only in-frame sequences with V and J called. Part of the clones is not carried over; for the studies checked, unresolved V genes explain less than half of this, and the remainder is unexplained. The V and J calls and clone size come from that table; D and trimming were worked out from the DNA. Within this sample are roughly 2.2 million clones, with approximately 95% of them counted one time only. The leading ten clones occupy 0.39% of the sample.

Paper-wide results and their limitations: Larger estimated clonotype richness was generally found for naive subsets than for memory subsets. Compared with non-shared clonotypes, clonotypes shared by all four sorted-subset donors had higher generation probabilities. Across a few donors, approximately 5% of naive CD4, 3% to 4% of naive CD8, around 2.1% of memory CD4, and about 0.4% of memory CD8 clonotypes were shared. Rarefaction of sorted-subset datasets indicated incomplete sequencing despite the large sequencing depth. Because the study included a small number of donors, the genetic and exposure-history diversity represented was limited. Sampling was limited to blood, and TCR repertoires in tissue likely differ from TCR repertoires in blood. Pairwise subsampling indicated that sequencing depth was expected to affect the degree of clonotype sharing among donors.

As for this clone: Its target antigen remains unknown. Base qualities are missing; no much larger clone stands one base away.

V drops 3 bases and J drops 2 bases, leaving 7 bases in between. Taken from the germline V gene, the CDR1 and CDR2 loops are KGHSH and LQKENI. The CDR3 numbers 13 residues from cysteine through phenylalanine. CDR3 DNA only is kept here, 39 bases in frame from base 1. Donors were healthy HIV-negative adults with no recently reported acute infections or vaccinations. Every donor was a Caucasian adult living in Nashville, Tennessee, USA. CD4+ T cells were enriched through magnetic negative selection, after which naive cells were positively selected on CD45RA and the remaining negative fraction served as the memory subset. Blood was collected by leukapheresis, and PBMCs were isolated by Ficoll-Histopaque density gradient centrifugation and then cryopreserved in liquid nitrogen vapor phase. Purity and quantity of every magnetically sorted T cell population were checked by analytical flow cytometry. Each sorted fraction had its genomic DNA isolated and then quantified by UV absorbance on a Nanodrop 2000c.

The clonotype was recovered from a man younger than 35 in good health. Some clones in this sample may be carry-over from other donors' samples. What was sequenced was naive CD4+ T cells from PBMCs. Explained via the paper, the cell subset or site label denotes: CD45RA+ positively selected. The rearranged chain carries TRBV18 and TRBJ1-1; a confident D gene designation cannot be given. DNA sequence: TGTGCCAGCTCACCGATAGGTAACACTGAAGCTTTCTTT. Translated, this gives CASSPIGNTEAFF.